The rows below give T cell receptor beta chains drawn from one sample of a study of T cell changes during pregnancy in multiple sclerosis. The repertoire was sequenced with immunoSEQ multiplex PCR; TCRdb's copy has only in-frame clones and lacks some. In the table there are approximately 62,000 clones, 85% to 95% of which are singletons. The material was CD8+ T cells from peripheral blood mononuclear cells, obtained in the second trimester of pregnancy. These TCRs come from a female donor with multiple sclerosis, enrolled in a pregnancy study. The CDR3 runs from the conserved cysteine through the conserved F or W. The order of the fields is CDR3 length, clone size, V gene, D gene, J gene, CDR3 DNA, CDR3 protein. A D gene is named only where the DNA matches it firmly. Rows give clone size only sometimes, using once, few, many, or a class for an expanded clone.

len: 16
abundance: .
v_gene: TRBV27
d_gene: TRBD2
j_gene: TRBJ2-5
CDR3nt: TGTGCCAGCAGTTCACCCTTAGCGGGAGGGCCGGAGACCCAGTACTTC
CDR3aa: CASSSPLAGGPETQYF

len: 19
abundance: once
v_gene: TRBV5-4
d_gene: TRBD2
j_gene: TRBJ2-2
CDR3nt: TGTGCCAGCAGCCGTCTCCGACTAGCGGGGGGGCCCCTCACCGGGGAGCTGTTTTTT
CDR3aa: CASSRLRLAGGPLTGELFF

len: 15
abundance: once
v_gene: TRBV10-3
d_gene: .
j_gene: TRBJ2-2
CDR3nt: TGTGCCATCAGTGTCAGCCCCAGGGGCCCCGGGGAGCTGTTTTTT
CDR3aa: CAISVSPRGPGELFF

len: 16
abundance: .
v_gene: TRBV4-1
d_gene: TRBD2
j_gene: TRBJ2-7
CDR3nt: TGCGCCAGCAGCCAATACGAGGGAGGGAACTCCTACGAGCAGTACTTC
CDR3aa: CASSQYEGGNSYEQYF

len: 16
abundance: .
v_gene: TRBV5-8
d_gene: TRBD1
j_gene: TRBJ2-6
CDR3nt: TGTGCCAGCAGCCGGGACAGCTCTCCGGGGGCCAACGTCCTGACTTTC
CDR3aa: CASSRDSSPGANVLTF

len: 12
abundance: .
v_gene: TRBV6-6
d_gene: .
j_gene: TRBJ2-1
CDR3nt: TGTGCCAGCAGTCTTTCAGGCAATGAGCAGTTCTTC
CDR3aa: CASSLSGNEQFF

len: 12
abundance: .
v_gene: TRBV2
d_gene: .
j_gene: TRBJ1-1
CDR3nt: TGTGCCAGCGGACAGAAGAACACTGAAGCTTTCTTT
CDR3aa: CASGQKNTEAFF

len: 11
abundance: .
v_gene: TRBV7-8
d_gene: .
j_gene: TRBJ2-3
CDR3nt: TGTGCCAGTGCGTGGACAGATACGCAGTATTTT
CDR3aa: CASAWTDTQYF

len: 18
abundance: .
v_gene: TRBV19
d_gene: .
j_gene: TRBJ1-1
CDR3nt: TGTGCCAGTAGTATAAACAGGCTGTTCATTGGGATGAACACTGAAGCTTTCTTT
CDR3aa: CASSINRLFIGMNTEAFF

len: 16
abundance: .
v_gene: TRBV19
d_gene: TRBD1
j_gene: TRBJ2-7
CDR3nt: TGTGCCAGTAGTATAGATTCCGGGACAGGGGGTTACGAGCAGTACTTC
CDR3aa: CASSIDSGTGGYEQYF

len: 18
abundance: .
v_gene: TRBV29-1
d_gene: TRBD1
j_gene: TRBJ2-1
CDR3nt: TGCAGCGTTGAACCGGGTCTGACAGGGGTGGGCTCCTACAATGAGCAGTTCTTC
CDR3aa: CSVEPGLTGVGSYNEQFF

len: 16
abundance: .
v_gene: TRBV5-1
d_gene: TRBD2
j_gene: TRBJ2-7
CDR3nt: TGCGCCAGCAGCTCCGCTAGCGGGAGGGCGGGCTACGAGCAGTACTTC
CDR3aa: CASSSASGRAGYEQYF

len: 15
abundance: .
v_gene: TRBV7-2
d_gene: TRBD1
j_gene: TRBJ1-4
CDR3nt: TGTGCCAGCAGCTTCGACAGGGGGTCTAATGAAAAACTGTTTTTT
CDR3aa: CASSFDRGSNEKLFF

len: 14
abundance: .
v_gene: TRBV12-5
d_gene: TRBD1
j_gene: TRBJ1-1
CDR3nt: TGTGCTAGTGGTGCCTCCGGGACAGGGGGTGAAGCTTTCTTT
CDR3aa: CASGASGTGGEAFF

len: 15
abundance: .
v_gene: TRBV6-5
d_gene: .
j_gene: TRBJ1-1
CDR3nt: TGTGCCAGCAGTTACGGGCGACAGATTAACACTGAAGCTTTCTTT
CDR3aa: CASSYGRQINTEAFF

len: 14
abundance: few
v_gene: TRBV4-1
d_gene: .
j_gene: TRBJ1-1
CDR3nt: TGCGCCAGCAGCCAAGATAGTTGGAACACTGAAGCTTTCTTT
CDR3aa: CASSQDSWNTEAFF

len: 16
abundance: .
v_gene: TRBV6-4
d_gene: TRBD2
j_gene: TRBJ2-3
CDR3nt: TGTGCCAGCAGTGATCGAGGCGGGGGGCCCCAAGATACGCAGTATTTT
CDR3aa: CASSDRGGGPQDTQYF

len: 16
abundance: once
v_gene: TRBV14
d_gene: TRBD1
j_gene: TRBJ1-2
CDR3nt: TGTGCCAGCAGCCAACTAGGACAGGGAATAAACTATGGCTACACCTTC
CDR3aa: CASSQLGQGINYGYTF

len: 12
abundance: few
v_gene: TRBV27
d_gene: TRBD1
j_gene: TRBJ1-5
CDR3nt: TGTGCCAGCGGGGGACAGGCCGGGCCCCAGCATTTT
CDR3aa: CASGGQAGPQHF

len: 15
abundance: .
v_gene: TRBV28
d_gene: TRBD2
j_gene: TRBJ2-1
CDR3nt: TGTGCCAGCAGGTCTTTGGGGACTAGCTACAATGAGCAGTTCTTC
CDR3aa: CASRSLGTSYNEQFF

len: 14
abundance: once
v_gene: TRBV11-2
d_gene: TRBD1
j_gene: TRBJ1-2
CDR3nt: TGTGCCAGCAGCTTAGATACCGGGACAGGAAACTACACCTTC
CDR3aa: CASSLDTGTGNYTF

len: 14
abundance: .
v_gene: TRBV18
d_gene: .
j_gene: TRBJ1-1
CDR3nt: TGTGCCAGCTCACCACGAGGCGCAATAACTGAAGCTTTCTTT
CDR3aa: CASSPRGAITEAFF

len: 16
abundance: .
v_gene: TRBV11-3
d_gene: .
j_gene: TRBJ1-5
CDR3nt: TGTGCCAGCAGCTTAAAATTCGGTCAGGGACAAAGGCCCCAGCATTTT
CDR3aa: CASSLKFGQGQRPQHF

len: 15
abundance: .
v_gene: TRBV6-5
d_gene: .
j_gene: TRBJ2-1
CDR3nt: TGTGCCAGCAGTTATGGCGGTCACGGATACAATGAGCAGTTCTTC
CDR3aa: CASSYGGHGYNEQFF

len: 15
abundance: .
v_gene: TRBV7-3
d_gene: TRBD2
j_gene: TRBJ2-1
CDR3nt: TGTGCCAGCAGCCTCACCGGGACTAGCATCAATGAGCAGTTCTTC
CDR3aa: CASSLTGTSINEQFF

len: 15
abundance: .
v_gene: TRBV28
d_gene: TRBD1
j_gene: TRBJ1-5
CDR3nt: TGTGCCAGCAGCTGGAGGACAGGGTCCCATCAGCCCCAGCATTTT
CDR3aa: CASSWRTGSHQPQHF

len: 14
abundance: .
v_gene: TRBV18
d_gene: TRBD1
j_gene: TRBJ2-7
CDR3nt: TGTGCCAGCTCGGAGGGGACAGGCACCGGCGAGCAGTACTTC
CDR3aa: CASSEGTGTGEQYF

len: 15
abundance: .
v_gene: TRBV25-1
d_gene: TRBD1
j_gene: TRBJ2-4
CDR3nt: TGTGCCAGCAGTGAATACGGGGGACAGGGATACATTCAGTACTTC
CDR3aa: CASSEYGGQGYIQYF

len: 13
abundance: .
v_gene: TRBV27
d_gene: TRBD2
j_gene: TRBJ2-7
CDR3nt: TGTGCCAGCAGCCCGGCCCCCGGGAGGGAGCAGTACTTC
CDR3aa: CASSPAPGREQYF

len: 16
abundance: .
v_gene: TRBV28
d_gene: .
j_gene: TRBJ1-4
CDR3nt: TGTGCCAGCAGTTTCGGTGTTTGGACAGAAGATGAAAAACTGTTTTTT
CDR3aa: CASSFGVWTEDEKLFF

len: 10
abundance: .
v_gene: TRBV2
d_gene: .
j_gene: TRBJ2-2
CDR3nt: TGTGCCAGTTGGGATGGGAGGATGTTTTTT
CDR3aa: CASWDGRMFF

len: 16
abundance: .
v_gene: TRBV13
d_gene: TRBD2
j_gene: TRBJ2-7
CDR3nt: TGTGCCAGCAGCTTTACTAGCGGGGGGGACTCCTACGAGCAGTACTTC
CDR3aa: CASSFTSGGDSYEQYF

len: 14
abundance: .
v_gene: TRBV19
d_gene: TRBD1
j_gene: TRBJ1-4
CDR3nt: TGTGCCAGTAGCAAACAGGGGCCCAATGAAAAACTGTTTTTT
CDR3aa: CASSKQGPNEKLFF